Described below is a single T cell receptor (beta chain) sequence and its context. No antigen is known for it. Clones were sequenced by immunoSEQ multiplex PCR, and TCRdb holds only the in-frame ones, with some missing. Here the sample spans about 280,000 clones, about 89% being singletons. This CDR3 spans 11 amino acids. Trimming stripped 5 bases from V and 4 bases from J, with 6 bases between. CDR1 is DFQATT and CDR2 is SNEGSKA in the germline V gene (reference sequence). The record originates from a study of Ad26.COV2.S vaccination and SARS-CoV-2 variants. For the study at large: COV1001, an Ad26.COV2.S trial, supplied this vaccine-arm donor. By the intramuscular route, Ad26.COV2.S was given once, or twice 56 days apart. Study-wide findings and caveats: It was vaccine recipients, not placebo recipients, who had the higher spike-specific TCR breadth.

Treatment of the sample: about 20 received Ad26.COV2.S at low or high dose, single or two shots; about 5 received placebo; per-sample allocation not given. On day 63 after the first injection, vaccine and placebo recipients gave samples. Ad26 vector vaccine expressed Wuhan-strain SARS-CoV-2 spike. The rearrangement uses TRBV20-1 and TRBJ2-1; D gene unclear. The sample was peripheral blood, taken in a trial of Ad26.COV2.S vaccine versus placebo. The TCR originated in a person between 18 and 60 years old who received the Ad26.COV2.S COVID-19 vaccine or a placebo. The DNA of the CDR3 is TGCAGTGCTTCAAAATACAATGAGCAGTTCTTC. Amino acids: CSASKYNEQFF.